This T cell receptor beta chain was captured in a study of circulating CD8 cells and anti-PD-1 response in melanoma. Comments on this clonotype: What it binds is not known. No conserved phenylalanine or tryptophan ends this CDR3, so it is likely a read error.

Regarding the study as a whole: Most experiments lacked replicates. DNEG was most diverse; TIGIT repertoires were least diverse.

TCR libraries were prepared from roughly 15 ng of total RNA with the QIAseq Immune Repertoire TCR panel. TCRdb analysed the reads with MiXCR anew, one entry per CDR3 protein. The sample includes 700 to 950 distinct CDR3 sequences, 10% to 15% of them seen just once. The J segment lost 1 base and the V segment lost 0 bases, leaving 6 bases of the junction unmatched. CDR3 size: 17 residues. Germline assignment: CDR1 SGHKS and CDR2 YYEKEE (reference sequence). Sorting of live CD3+CD8+TCRalphabeta+ cells by PD-1 and/or TIGIT gave four subsets. The TCR was taken from a human donor with melanoma. Sample: CD8+ T cells from PBMCs, taken at baseline or after one month of anti-PD-1 therapy (not recorded which). The V and J genes are TRBV5-5 and TRBJ2-3; 9 bases match TRBD1. The CDR3: CASSLAWTGAGTDTQYS. As DNA, the CDR3 is TGTGCCAGCAGCTTGGCTTGGACAGGGGCGGGCACAGATACGCAGTATTCT.